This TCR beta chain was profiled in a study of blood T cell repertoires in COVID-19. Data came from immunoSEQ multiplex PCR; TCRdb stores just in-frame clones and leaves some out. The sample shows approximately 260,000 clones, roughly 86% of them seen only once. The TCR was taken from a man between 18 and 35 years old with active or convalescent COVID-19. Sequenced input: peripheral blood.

CDR3 loop: CASSLDEVRGRETQYF. DNA for the CDR3: TGTGCCAGCAGCTTAGATGAGGTCAGGGGTCGGGAGACCCAGTACTTC. The V and J genes are TRBV11-3 and TRBJ2-5, with TRBD1 as a possible D gene (6 bases). Trimming stripped 0 bases from V and 5 bases from J, with 16 bases between. This CDR3 has 16 residues. The germline gives CDR1 SGHNT, CDR2 YENEEA.